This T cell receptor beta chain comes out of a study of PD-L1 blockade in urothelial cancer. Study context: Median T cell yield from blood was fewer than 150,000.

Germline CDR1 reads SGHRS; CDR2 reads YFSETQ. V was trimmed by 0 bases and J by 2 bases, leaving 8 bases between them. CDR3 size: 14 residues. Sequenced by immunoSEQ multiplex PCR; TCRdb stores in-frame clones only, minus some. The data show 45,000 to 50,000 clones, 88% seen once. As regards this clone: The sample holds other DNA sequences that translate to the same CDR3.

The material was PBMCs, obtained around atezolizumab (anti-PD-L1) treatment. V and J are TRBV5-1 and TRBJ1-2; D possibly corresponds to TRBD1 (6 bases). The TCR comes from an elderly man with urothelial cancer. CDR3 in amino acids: CASSLGQGNYGYTF. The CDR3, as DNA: TGCGCCAGCAGCTTGGGTCAGGGGAACTATGGCTACACCTTC. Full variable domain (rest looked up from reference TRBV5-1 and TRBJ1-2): KAGVTQTPRYLIKTRGQQVTLSCSPISGHRSVSWYQQTPGQGLQFLFEYFSETQRNKGNFPGRFSGRQFSNSRSEMNVSTLELGDSALYLCASSLGQGNYGYTFGSGTRLTVV.